Shown below are 8 T cell receptor beta chains from a single sample sequenced in a study of human T cells and chemical hapten exposure. TCRdb independently ran MiXCR on the RACE reads; one entry per CDR3 protein. The sample contains tens of thousands of distinct CDR3 sequences, over 9% of which appear only once. Specified time point: patch test 2, 6 weeks after DPC sensitization. Sample treatment: therapeutic diphenylcyclopropenone sensitization with weekly scalp DPC. This specimen consisted of whole blood, obtained in connection with sensitization to the hapten diphenylcyclopropenone (DPC). These receptors originate from a man aged 30 to 39 with alopecia areata. Some clones in this sample may be carry-over from other donors' samples.

In its sample, this clonotype was seen many times. The V call is TRBV7-9, the J call TRBJ1-2, with 9 bases lining up with TRBD1. Per germline, CDR1 SEHNR and CDR2 FQNEAQ (reference sequence). The junction had 12 bases not matched to a gene; V was cut back by 2 bases and J by 5 bases. This CDR3 is built from 17 residues. The chain's CDR3 is CASSLTGQGFNLYGYTF. Written as DNA, the CDR3 is TGTGCCAGCAGCTTAACCGGACAGGGGTTCAACCTATATGGCTACACCTTC.

This clonotype showed up many times. The chain recombines TRBV20-1 with TRBJ2-7; 8 positions agree with TRBD1. V trimming: 5 bases; J trimming: 7 bases; junction bases outside the gene matches: 7. CDR3 size: 12 residues. Per germline, CDR1 DFQATT and CDR2 SNEGSKA (reference sequence). DNA for the CDR3: TGCAGTGCTCCGACAGGGGTGGGAGAGCAGTACTTC. As protein: CSAPTGVGEQYF.

This clonotype was picked up a small number of times. The rearrangement uses TRBV2 and TRBJ2-5; D gene unclear. CDR3 size: 11 residues. The V and J ends lost 2 bases and 5 bases respectively, with 3 bases between them. Germline V gene lookup returns CDR1 SNHLY and CDR2 FYNNEI. As DNA, the CDR3 is TGTGCCAGCAGTGAATTGGAGACCCAGTACTTC. Translated, it gives CASSELETQYF.

The rearrangement joins TRBV9 to TRBJ1-1, with 9 bases aligning to TRBD1. Germline V gene data show CDR1 as SGDLS and CDR2 as YYNGEE. J gave up 5 bases and V 0 bases, and 5 bases lay outside the gene matches. The CDR3 consists of 15 residues. Here the CDR3 reads CASSVGDRAVTEAFF. The DNA of the CDR3 is TGTGCCAGCAGCGTAGGGGACAGGGCGGTAACTGAAGCTTTCTTT.

This clonotype was seen a few times. The V gene is TRBV7-9, the J gene TRBJ1-5; D remains ambiguous. V was cut by 5 bases and J by 0 bases, with 8 bases left in between. The CDR3 extends over 14 amino acids. Germline CDR1 and CDR2: SEHNR and FQNEAQ (reference sequence). The CDR3 DNA follows: TGTGCCAGCAGCGACACGACTAGCAATCAGCCCCAGCATTTT. It codes for CASSDTTSNQPQHF.

The chain is built from TRBV15 and TRBJ2-5; D might be TRBD1 (6 bases). Germline V gene data show CDR1 as LNHNV and CDR2 as YYDKDF (reference sequence). Trimming removed 3 bases from V and 4 bases from J, with 12 bases in between. There are 14 residues in the CDR3. CDR3 DNA: TGTGCCACCAGCAGTGTCACAGGGTCAGAGACCCAGTACTTC. Translating gives CATSSVTGSETQYF. The whole variable domain, filled in from reference TRBV15 and TRBJ2-5, reads DAMVIQNPRYQVTQFGKPVTLSCSQTLNHNVMYWYQQKSSQAPKLLFHYYDKDFNNEADTPDNFQSRRPNTSFCFLDIRSPGLGDTAMYLCATSSVTGSETQYFGPGTRLLVL.

This clonotype has at least ten counts. The chain uses TRBV7-8 and TRBJ2-1; 7 bases fit TRBD2. Germline loops: CDR1 SGHVS, CDR2 FQNEAQ. The length of the CDR3 is 16 residues. The J segment lost 2 bases and the V segment lost 6 bases, leaving 10 bases of the junction unmatched. The DNA for the CDR3 is TGTGCCAGCAGTAAAACGAGCGGGACCCCCTACAATGAGCAGTTCTTC. Its protein product is CASSKTSGTPYNEQFF. Full variable domain (outside the CDR3, taken from reference TRBV7-8 and TRBJ2-1): GAGVSQSPRYKVAKRGQDVALRCDPISGHVSLFWYQQALGQGPEFLTYFQNEAQLDKSGLPSDRFFAERPEGSVSTLKIQRTQQEDSAVYLCASSKTSGTPYNEQFFGPGTRLTVL.

The rearrangement uses TRBV6-5 and TRBJ2-1; 7 bases line up with TRBD2. CDR1 is MNHEY, CDR2 SVGAGI, per germline. The V and J ends lost 0 bases and 7 bases, in that order; junction bases with no gene match: 21. The CDR3 extends over 20 amino acids. The CDR3 DNA follows: TGTGCCAGCAGTTACTCCCCTGCGTTAGAGCGGGACTCGATAGAAAATGAGCAGTTCTTC. Protein sequence: CASSYSPALERDSIENEQFF.